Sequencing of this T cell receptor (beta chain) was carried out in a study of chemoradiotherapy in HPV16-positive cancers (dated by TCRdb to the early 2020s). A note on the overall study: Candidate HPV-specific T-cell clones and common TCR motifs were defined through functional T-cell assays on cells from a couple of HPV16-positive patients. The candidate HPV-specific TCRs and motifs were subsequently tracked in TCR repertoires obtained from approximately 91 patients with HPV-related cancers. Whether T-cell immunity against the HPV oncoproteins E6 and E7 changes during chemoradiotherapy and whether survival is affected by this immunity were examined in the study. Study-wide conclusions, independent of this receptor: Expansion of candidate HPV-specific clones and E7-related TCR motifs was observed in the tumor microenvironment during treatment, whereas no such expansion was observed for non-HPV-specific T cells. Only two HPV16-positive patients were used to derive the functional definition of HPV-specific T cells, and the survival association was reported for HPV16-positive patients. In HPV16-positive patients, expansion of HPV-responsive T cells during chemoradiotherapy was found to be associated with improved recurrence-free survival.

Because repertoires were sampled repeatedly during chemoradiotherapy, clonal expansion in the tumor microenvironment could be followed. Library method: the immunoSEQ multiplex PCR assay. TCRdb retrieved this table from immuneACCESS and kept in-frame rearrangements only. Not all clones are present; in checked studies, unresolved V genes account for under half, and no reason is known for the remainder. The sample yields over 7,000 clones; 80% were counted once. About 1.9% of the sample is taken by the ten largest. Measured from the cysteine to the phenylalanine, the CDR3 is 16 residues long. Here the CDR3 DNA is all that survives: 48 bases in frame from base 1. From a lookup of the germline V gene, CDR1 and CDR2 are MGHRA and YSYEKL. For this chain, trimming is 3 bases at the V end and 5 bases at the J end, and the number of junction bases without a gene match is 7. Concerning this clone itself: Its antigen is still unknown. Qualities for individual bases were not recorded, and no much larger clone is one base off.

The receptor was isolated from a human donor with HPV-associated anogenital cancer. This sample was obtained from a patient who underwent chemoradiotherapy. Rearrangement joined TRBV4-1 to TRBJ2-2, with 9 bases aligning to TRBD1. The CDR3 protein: CASSHNPQGATGELFF. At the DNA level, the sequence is TGCGCCAGCAGCCACAACCCACAGGGGGCAACCGGGGAGCTGTTTTTT.